One and the same sample provided the 5 T cell receptor beta chains below, sequenced in a study of T cells in Graves' hyperthyroidism and ophthalmopathy. Amplified TCR beta CDR3 regions came from RNA transcripts. Primed by the HTBI set, a first-round RT-PCR was run on the TCR CDR3. TCRdb passed the multiplex PCR reads through MiXCR, listing each CDR3 protein once. The sample contains approximately 720,000 distinct CDR3 sequences, 18% of which appear only once. Sequencing was carried out using blood. The origin of the receptors is a woman aged 45-60 years with Graves' hyperthyroidism that later progressed to Graves' ophthalmopathy.

This clonotype was seen repeatedly, ten times or more. V gene TRBV7-6 combines with J gene TRBJ1-4; TRBD1 might be the D (5 bases). The germline CDR1 and CDR2 sequences are SGHVS and FNYEAQ. The CDR3 extends over 14 amino acids. Trimming stripped 2 bases from V and 8 bases from J, with 12 bases between. The CDR3 here is CASSLSGVGEKLFF. The CDR3 bases are TGTGCCAGCAGCTTATCGGGGGTTGGGGAAAAACTGTTTTTT.

This clonotype has ten or more counts. The gene calls are TRBV3-1 and TRBJ1-5; D perhaps matches TRBD1 (6 bases). Between the trimmed V and J ends, which lost 0 bases and 1 base, there was a span of 10 bases. Germline V CDR1 and CDR2: LGHDT, YNNKEL (reference sequence). The length of the CDR3 is 16 residues. DNA of the CDR3: TGTGCCAGCAGCCAAGAAGGAGGGGGGAGCAATCAGCCCCAGCATTTT. Encoded protein: CASSQEGGGSNQPQHF.

This clonotype was counted many times. CDR3 sequence: CSARASGGYNEQFF. The CDR3 DNA reads as TGCAGTGCTAGAGCTAGCGGGGGATACAATGAGCAGTTCTTC. This chain uses TRBV20-1 with TRBJ2-1; TRBD2 matches 10 bases. The V gene end was trimmed by 1 base and the J gene end by 4 bases; junction bases not matched to a gene: 1. CDR1 DFQATT and CDR2 SNEGSKA come from the germline V gene (reference sequence). CDR3 length equals 14 residues.

This clonotype was counted between two and nine times. This chain joins TRBV10-3 and TRBJ2-3; 9 positions match TRBD2. The ends lost 10 bases at V and 2 bases at J; junction bases unmatched: 7. CDR3 length: 14 amino acids. CDR1 is ENHRY, CDR2 SYGVKD, per germline. CDR3 DNA: TGTGCCACCTTAGCGGGGGTGACCACAGATACGCAGTATTTT. Amino acid sequence: CATLAGVTTDTQYF.

This clonotype was seen at least ten times. The chain joins TRBV2 to TRBJ2-7; tentative D call: TRBD1 (6 bases). This CDR3 region has 11 residues. The V gene's germline CDR1 is SNHLY and CDR2 FYNNEI. V lost 6 bases and J 7 bases, leaving 10 bases between the germline ends. CDR3 sequence: CASSARGEQYF. In nucleotides, the CDR3 is TGTGCCAGCAGCGCAAGGGGGGAGCAGTACTTC.